The clone carrying this T cell receptor beta chain was seen many times. This sample is part of a study of T cells in Graves' hyperthyroidism and ophthalmopathy. Amplification of TCR beta CDR3 regions was performed using RNA transcripts as template. TCR CDR3 underwent first-round RT-PCR with the HTBI primer set. TCRdb reprocessed the multiplex PCR reads via MiXCR and lists one record per CDR3 protein. The sample gives hundreds of thousands of distinct CDR3 sequences, over 10% of which show up once; around a tenth is in the top ten. CDR1 and CDR2 (germline): MDHEN, SYDVKM. With 4 bases removed from V and 9 bases from J, the gap between germline ends came to 15 bases. The CDR3 has 13 residues.

The source is a woman between 18 and 29 years old with Graves' hyperthyroidism. The sequencing input was blood. The chain is built from TRBV28 and TRBJ2-5; a possible D gene is TRBD2 (6 bases). For the CDR3, the DNA is TGTGCCAGCAGTTCGCCGGGACTCCCGTCCCAGTACTTC. Amino acid sequence: CASSSPGLPSQYF.